This TCR beta chain was recovered during a study of regulatory T cells in long-lasting Graves disease. Findings and limits, study-wide: A reduction in accuracy may have resulted from the small sample size.

Construction of TCR beta libraries relied on iRepertoire HTBI primers and on Arm-PCR targeting CDR3 regions. MiXCR, run by TCRdb on the multiplex PCR reads, gives a single entry per CDR3 protein. The table lists 350,000 to 450,000 distinct CDR3 sequences, 21% of them singletons. Of note for this clonotype: Its antigen is undetermined.

Time point indicated: persistent/refractory GD, antithyroid drugs over 5 years with positive TRAb. The TCR library used RNA extracted from PBMCs. The V end lost 0 bases, the J end lost 1 base, and 13 bases lay between the germline ends. The germline V gene encodes CDR1 MNHEY and CDR2 SVGEGT. The CDR3 is made up of 17 amino acids. The sequence was collected from a female donor with Graves disease. The chain links TRBV6-2 or TRBV6-3 to TRBJ2-1; D is ambiguous. Sequences were derived from peripheral blood mononuclear cells (PBMCs), sampled when the disease was refractory, from a patient treated with antithyroid drugs. The CDR3 here is CASSYSRASWSYNEQFF. The CDR3 DNA follows: TGTGCCAGCAGTTACTCGAGAGCATCTTGGTCCTACAATGAGCAGTTCTTC.